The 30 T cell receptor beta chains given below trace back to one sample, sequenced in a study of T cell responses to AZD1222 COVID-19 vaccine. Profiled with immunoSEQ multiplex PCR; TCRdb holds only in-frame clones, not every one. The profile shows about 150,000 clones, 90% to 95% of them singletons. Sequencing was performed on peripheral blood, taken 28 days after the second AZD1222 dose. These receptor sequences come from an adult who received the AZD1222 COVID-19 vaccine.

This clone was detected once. The CDR3 nucleotides read TGTGCCAGCAGTGATTCACAGGGGGTTGCCTATGGCTACACCTTC. This gives the protein CASSDSQGVAYGYTF. The chain has TRBV6-1 and TRBJ1-2; 8 positions agree with TRBD1. The germline gives CDR1 MNHNS, CDR2 SASEGT. The CDR3 extends over 15 amino acids. Trimming took 3 bases from V and 4 from J; bases not matched to a gene: 7.

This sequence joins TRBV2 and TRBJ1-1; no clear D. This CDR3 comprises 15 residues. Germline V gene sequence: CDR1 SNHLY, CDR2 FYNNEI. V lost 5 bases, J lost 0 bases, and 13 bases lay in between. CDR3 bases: TGTGCCAGCAGTCCTGACACGATGATGAACACTGAAGCTTTCTTT. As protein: CASSPDTMMNTEAFF.

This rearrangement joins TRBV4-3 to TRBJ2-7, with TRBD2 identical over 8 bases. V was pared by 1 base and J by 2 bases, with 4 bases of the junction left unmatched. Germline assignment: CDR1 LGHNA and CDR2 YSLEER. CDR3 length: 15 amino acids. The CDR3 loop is CASSQGAGGAYEQYF. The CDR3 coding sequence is TGCGCCAGCAGCCAAGGAGCCGGGGGGGCCTACGAGCAGTACTTC.

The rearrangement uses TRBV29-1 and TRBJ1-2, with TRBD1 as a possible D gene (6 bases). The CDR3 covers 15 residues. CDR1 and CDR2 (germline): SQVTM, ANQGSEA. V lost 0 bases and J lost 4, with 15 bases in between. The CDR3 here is CSVEDRWGRLYGYTF. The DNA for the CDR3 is TGCAGCGTTGAAGATCGGTGGGGGCGTCTCTATGGCTACACCTTC.

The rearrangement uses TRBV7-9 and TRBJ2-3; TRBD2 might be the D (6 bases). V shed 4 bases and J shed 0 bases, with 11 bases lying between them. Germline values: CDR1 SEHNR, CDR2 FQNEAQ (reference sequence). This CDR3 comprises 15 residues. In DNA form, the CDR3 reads TGTGCCAGCAGCTGGGGGGACGCCAGCACAGATACGCAGTATTTT. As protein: CASSWGDASTDTQYF.

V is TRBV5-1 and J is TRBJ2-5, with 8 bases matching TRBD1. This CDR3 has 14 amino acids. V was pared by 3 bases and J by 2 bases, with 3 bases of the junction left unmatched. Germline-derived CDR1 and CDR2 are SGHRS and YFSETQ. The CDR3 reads CASSSDRGQETQYF. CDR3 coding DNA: TGCGCCAGCAGCTCCGACAGGGGACAAGAGACCCAGTACTTC.

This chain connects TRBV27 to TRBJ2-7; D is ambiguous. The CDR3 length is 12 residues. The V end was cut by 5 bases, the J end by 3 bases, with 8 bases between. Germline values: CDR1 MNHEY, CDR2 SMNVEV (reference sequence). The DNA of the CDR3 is TGTGCCAGCAGTCCCTCGGGCTACGAGCAGTACTTC. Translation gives CASSPSGYEQYF.

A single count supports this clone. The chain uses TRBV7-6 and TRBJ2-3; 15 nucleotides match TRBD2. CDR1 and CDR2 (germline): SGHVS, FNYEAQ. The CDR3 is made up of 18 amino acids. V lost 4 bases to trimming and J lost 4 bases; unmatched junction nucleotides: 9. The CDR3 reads CASSSEGLAGGLPDTQYF. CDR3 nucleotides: TGTGCCAGCAGCTCAGAGGGACTAGCGGGGGGCCTTCCAGATACGCAGTATTTT.

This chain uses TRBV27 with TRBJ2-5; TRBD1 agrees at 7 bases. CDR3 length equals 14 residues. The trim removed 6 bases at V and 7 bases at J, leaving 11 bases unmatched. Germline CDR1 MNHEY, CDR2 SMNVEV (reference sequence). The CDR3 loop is CASSSTGLIGTQYF. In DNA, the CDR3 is TGTGCCAGCAGCTCGACAGGGTTGATTGGGACCCAGTACTTC.

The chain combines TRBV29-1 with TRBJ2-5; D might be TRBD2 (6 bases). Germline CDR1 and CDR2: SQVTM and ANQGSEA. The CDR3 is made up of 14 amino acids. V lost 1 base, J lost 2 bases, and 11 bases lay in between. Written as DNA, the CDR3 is TGCAGCGTTGAAGCCCCGGGACTGCAAGAGACCCAGTACTTC. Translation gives CSVEAPGLQETQYF.

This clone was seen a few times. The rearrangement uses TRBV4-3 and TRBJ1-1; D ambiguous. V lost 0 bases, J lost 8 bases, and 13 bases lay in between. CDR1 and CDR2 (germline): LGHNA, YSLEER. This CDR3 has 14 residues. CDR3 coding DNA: TGCGCCAGCAGCCAAGACCTGGCCAGCCGCGAAGCTTTCTTT. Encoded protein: CASSQDLASREAFF.

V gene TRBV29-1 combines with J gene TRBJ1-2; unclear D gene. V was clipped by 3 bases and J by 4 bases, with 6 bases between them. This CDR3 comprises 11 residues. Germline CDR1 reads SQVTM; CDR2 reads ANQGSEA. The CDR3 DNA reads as TGCAGCGTTGAGGGTAGCTATGGCTACACCTTC. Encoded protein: CSVEGSYGYTF.

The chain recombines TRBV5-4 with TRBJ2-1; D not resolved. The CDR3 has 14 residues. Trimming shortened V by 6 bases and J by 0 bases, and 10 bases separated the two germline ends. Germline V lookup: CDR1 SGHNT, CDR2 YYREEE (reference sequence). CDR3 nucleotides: TGTGCCAGCACGGATCCGAGCTCCTACAATGAGCAGTTCTTC. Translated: CASTDPSSYNEQFF.

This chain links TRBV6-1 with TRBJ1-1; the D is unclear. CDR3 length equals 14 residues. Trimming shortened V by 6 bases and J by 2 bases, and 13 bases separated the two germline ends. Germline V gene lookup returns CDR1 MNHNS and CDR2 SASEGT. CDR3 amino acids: CASRKEVANTEAFF. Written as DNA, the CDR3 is TGTGCCAGCAGAAAGGAAGTAGCAAACACTGAAGCTTTCTTT.

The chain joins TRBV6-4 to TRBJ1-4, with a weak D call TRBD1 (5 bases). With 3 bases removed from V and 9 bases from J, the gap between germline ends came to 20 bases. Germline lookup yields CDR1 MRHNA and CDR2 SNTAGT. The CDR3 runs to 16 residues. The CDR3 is CASSESPGPGSQKLFF. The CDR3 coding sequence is TGTGCCAGCAGTGAGTCGCCGGGACCCGGGAGTCAAAAACTGTTTTTT.

The CDR3 nucleotides are TGTGCCAGCAGTCACGGGACTAGCGGGGTCAATGAGCAGTTCTTC. Its translation: CASSHGTSGVNEQFF. The gene calls are TRBV6-2 or TRBV6-3 and TRBJ2-1, with 13 bases lining up with TRBD2. Germline CDR1 reads MNHEY; CDR2 reads SVGEGT. The CDR3 length is 15 residues. After removal of 5 bases from V and 6 bases from J, the junction contained 4 bases not matched to a gene.

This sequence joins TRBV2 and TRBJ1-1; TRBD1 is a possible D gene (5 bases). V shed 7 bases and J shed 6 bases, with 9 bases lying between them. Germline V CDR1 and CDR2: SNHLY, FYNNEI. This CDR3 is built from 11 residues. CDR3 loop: CASKAGPEAFF. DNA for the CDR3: TGTGCCAGCAAGGCAGGGCCTGAAGCTTTCTTT.

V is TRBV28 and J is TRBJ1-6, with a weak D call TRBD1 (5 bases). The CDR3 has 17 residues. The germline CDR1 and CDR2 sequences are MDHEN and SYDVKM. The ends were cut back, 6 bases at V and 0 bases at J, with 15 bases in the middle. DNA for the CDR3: TGTGCCAGCAGCCGTCGGGGGGGTAGCTCCTATAATTCACCCCTCCACTTT. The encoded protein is CASSRRGGSSYNSPLHF.

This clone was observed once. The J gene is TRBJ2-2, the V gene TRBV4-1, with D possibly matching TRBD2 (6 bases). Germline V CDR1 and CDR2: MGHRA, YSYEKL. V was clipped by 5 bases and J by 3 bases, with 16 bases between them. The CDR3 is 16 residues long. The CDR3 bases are TGCGCCAGCAGCGATGCACTGCGGGGATACACCGGGGAGCTGTTTTTT. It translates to CASSDALRGYTGELFF.

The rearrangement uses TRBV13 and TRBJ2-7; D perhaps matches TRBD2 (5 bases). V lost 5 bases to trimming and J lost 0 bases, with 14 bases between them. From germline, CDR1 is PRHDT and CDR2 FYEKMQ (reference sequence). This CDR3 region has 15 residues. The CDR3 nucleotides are TGTGCCAGCAGCGCCGGACTGTTGAGCTCCTACGAGCAGTACTTC. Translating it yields CASSAGLLSSYEQYF.

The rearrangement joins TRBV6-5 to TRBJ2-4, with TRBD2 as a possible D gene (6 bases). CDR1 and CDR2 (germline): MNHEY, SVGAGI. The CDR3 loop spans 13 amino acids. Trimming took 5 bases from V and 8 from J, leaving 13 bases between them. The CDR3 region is CASSPGVRYIQYF. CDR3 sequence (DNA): TGTGCCAGCAGTCCGGGGGTTAGATACATTCAGTACTTC.

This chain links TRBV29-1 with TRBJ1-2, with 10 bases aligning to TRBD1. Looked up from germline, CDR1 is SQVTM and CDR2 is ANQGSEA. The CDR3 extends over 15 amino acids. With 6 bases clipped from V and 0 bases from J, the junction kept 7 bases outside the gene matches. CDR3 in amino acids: CSVWGTGATNYGYTF. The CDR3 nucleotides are TGCAGCGTCTGGGGGACAGGGGCGACTAACTATGGCTACACCTTC.

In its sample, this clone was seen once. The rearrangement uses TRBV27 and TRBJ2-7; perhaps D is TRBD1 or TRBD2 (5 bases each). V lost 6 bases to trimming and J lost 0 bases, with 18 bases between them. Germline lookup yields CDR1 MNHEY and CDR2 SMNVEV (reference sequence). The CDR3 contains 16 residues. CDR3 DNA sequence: TGTGCCAGCAGCACATGGGACCGATTTAGCTCCTACGAGCAGTACTTC. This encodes CASSTWDRFSSYEQYF.

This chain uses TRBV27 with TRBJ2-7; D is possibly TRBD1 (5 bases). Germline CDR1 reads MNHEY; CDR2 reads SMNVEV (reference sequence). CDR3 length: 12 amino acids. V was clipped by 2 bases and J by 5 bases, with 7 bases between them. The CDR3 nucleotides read TGTGCCAGCAGTTTACAGGGCCACGAGCAGTACTTC. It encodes CASSLQGHEQYF.

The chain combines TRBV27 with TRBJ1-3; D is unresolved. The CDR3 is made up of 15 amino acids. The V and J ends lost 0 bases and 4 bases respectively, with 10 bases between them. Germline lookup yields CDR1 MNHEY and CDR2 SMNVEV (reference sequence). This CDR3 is CASSLSWGTGNTIYF. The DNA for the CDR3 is TGTGCCAGCAGTTTATCTTGGGGAACGGGAAACACCATATATTTT.

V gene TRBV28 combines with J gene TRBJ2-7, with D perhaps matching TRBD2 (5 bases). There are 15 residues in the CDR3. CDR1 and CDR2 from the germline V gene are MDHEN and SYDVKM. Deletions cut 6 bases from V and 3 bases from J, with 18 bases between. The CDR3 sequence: CASSPRGSGNYEQYF. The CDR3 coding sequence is TGTGCCAGCAGCCCCCGTGGCAGCGGAAACTACGAGCAGTACTTC.

CDR3 nucleotides: TGTGCCAGCAGTTTCGTCTCAGGGGTCTCCTACGAGCAGTACTTC. This gives the protein CASSFVSGVSYEQYF. The V call is TRBV6-6, the J call TRBJ2-7; a weak D match, TRBD1 (6 bases). CDR1 is MNHNY, CDR2 SVGAGI, per germline (reference sequence). The CDR3 is made up of 15 amino acids. Trimming pared 4 bases from V and 0 bases from J, leaving 13 bases between.

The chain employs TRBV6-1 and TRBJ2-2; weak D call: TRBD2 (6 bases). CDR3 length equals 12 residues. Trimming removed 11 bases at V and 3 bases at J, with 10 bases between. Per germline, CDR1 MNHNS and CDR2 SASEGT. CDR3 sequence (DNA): TGTGCCGGGGCGGGGTACACCGGGGAGCTGTTTTTT. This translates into CAGAGYTGELFF.

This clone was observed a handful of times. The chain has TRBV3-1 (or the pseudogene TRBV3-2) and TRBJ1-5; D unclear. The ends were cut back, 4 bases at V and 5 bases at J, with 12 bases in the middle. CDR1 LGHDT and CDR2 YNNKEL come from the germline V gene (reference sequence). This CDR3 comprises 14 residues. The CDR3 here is CASSPSSYYQPQHF. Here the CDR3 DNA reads TGTGCCAGCAGCCCCTCTAGTTATTATCAGCCCCAGCATTTT.

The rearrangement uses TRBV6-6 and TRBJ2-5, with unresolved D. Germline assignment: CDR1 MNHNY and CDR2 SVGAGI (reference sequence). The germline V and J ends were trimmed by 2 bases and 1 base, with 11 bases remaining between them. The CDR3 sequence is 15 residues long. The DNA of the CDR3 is TGTGCCAGCAGTTACCCGCATCAAGTCCAAGAGACCCAGTACTTC. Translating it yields CASSYPHQVQETQYF.